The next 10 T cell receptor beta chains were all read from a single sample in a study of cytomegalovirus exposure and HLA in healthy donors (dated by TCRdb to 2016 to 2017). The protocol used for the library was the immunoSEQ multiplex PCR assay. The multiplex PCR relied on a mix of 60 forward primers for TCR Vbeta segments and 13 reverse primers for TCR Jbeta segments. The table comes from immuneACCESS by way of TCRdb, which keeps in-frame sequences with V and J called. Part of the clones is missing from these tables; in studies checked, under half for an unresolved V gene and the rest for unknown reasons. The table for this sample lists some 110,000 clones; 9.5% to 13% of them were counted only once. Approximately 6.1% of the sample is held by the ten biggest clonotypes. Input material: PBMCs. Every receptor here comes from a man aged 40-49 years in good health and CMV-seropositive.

CDR3 DNA sequence: TGTGCCAGCAGATTGAGCGGTACCTACAATGAGCAGTTCTTC. Translating gives CASRLSGTYNEQFF. V usage is TRBV28 and J usage is TRBJ2-1; D is perhaps TRBD2 (5 bases). V lost 6 bases and J lost 2, with 11 bases in between. There are 14 residues in the CDR3. Germline assignment: CDR1 MDHEN and CDR2 SYDVKM.

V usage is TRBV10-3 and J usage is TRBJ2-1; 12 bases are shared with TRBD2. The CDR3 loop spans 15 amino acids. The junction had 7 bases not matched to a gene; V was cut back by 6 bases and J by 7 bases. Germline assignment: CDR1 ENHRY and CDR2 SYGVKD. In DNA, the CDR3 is TGTGCCATCAGATCAACTAGCGGGAGGTTGAATGAGCAGTTCTTC. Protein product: CAIRSTSGRLNEQFF.

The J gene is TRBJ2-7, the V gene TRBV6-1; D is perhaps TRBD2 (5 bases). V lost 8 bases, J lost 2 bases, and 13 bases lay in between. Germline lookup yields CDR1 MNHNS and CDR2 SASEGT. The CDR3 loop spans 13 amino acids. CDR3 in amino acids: CASAALEPYEQYF. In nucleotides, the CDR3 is TGTGCCAGCGCCGCACTAGAACCCTACGAGCAGTACTTC.

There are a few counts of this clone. The CDR3 DNA is TGTGCCAGCAGGGGTGCGGCTGACTACGAGCAGTACTTC. Its protein product is CASRGAADYEQYF. The V and J genes are TRBV7-8 and TRBJ2-7; no reliable D call. This CDR3 has 13 amino acids. Trimming cost V 6 bases and J 3 bases, with 12 bases left between them. The germline CDR1 and CDR2 sequences are SGHVS and FQNEAQ.

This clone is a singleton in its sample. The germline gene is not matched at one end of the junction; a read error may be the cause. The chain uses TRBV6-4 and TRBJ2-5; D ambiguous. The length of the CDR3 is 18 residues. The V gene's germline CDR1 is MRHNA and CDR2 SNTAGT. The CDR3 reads CASSYPERKPTAQETQHF. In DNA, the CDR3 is TGTGCCAGCAGCTATCCCGAAAGGAAGCCCACAGCCCAAGAGACCCAGCACTTC.

CDR3 coding DNA: TGTGCCAGCACCCTGGGGGGAATGAACACTGAAGCTTTCTTT. This encodes CASTLGGMNTEAFF. The J gene is TRBJ1-1, the V gene TRBV5-4; D possibly corresponds to TRBD1 (5 bases). Germline V CDR1 and CDR2: SGHNT, YYREEE (reference sequence). Trimming took 6 bases from V and 0 from J, leaving 12 bases between them. CDR3 length: 14 residues.

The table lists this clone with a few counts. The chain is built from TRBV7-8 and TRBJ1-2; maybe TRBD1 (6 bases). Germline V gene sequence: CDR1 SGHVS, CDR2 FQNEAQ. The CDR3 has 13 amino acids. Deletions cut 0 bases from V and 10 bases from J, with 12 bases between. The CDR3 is CASSLATGRDYTF. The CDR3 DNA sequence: TGTGCCAGCAGCTTAGCTACAGGGAGGGACTACACCTTC.

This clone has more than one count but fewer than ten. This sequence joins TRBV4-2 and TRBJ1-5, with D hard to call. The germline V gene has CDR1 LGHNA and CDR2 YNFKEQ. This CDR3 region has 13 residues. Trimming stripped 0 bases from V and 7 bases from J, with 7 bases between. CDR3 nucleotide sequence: TGTGCCAGCAGCCAAGACCCCAGACAGCCCCAGCATTTT. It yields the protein CASSQDPRQPQHF.

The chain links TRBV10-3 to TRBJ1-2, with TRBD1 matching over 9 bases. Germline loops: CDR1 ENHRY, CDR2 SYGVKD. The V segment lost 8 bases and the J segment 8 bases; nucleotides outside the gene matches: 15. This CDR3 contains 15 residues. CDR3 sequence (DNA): TGTGCCATCGGGCCGGGACAGGGAGGAAAGCAGGGCTACACCTTC. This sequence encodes CAIGPGQGGKQGYTF.

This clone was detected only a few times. The CDR3 DNA is TGTGCCAGCAGCCAATTAGCGGGGACCTACGAGCAGTACTTC. It specifies CASSQLAGTYEQYF. V gene TRBV7-9 combines with J gene TRBJ2-7; TRBD2 matches at 8 bases. CDR1 is SEHNR and CDR2 is FQNEAQ in the germline V gene (reference sequence). V trimming: 5 bases; J trimming: 2 bases; junction bases outside the gene matches: 5. CDR3 length: 14 amino acids.